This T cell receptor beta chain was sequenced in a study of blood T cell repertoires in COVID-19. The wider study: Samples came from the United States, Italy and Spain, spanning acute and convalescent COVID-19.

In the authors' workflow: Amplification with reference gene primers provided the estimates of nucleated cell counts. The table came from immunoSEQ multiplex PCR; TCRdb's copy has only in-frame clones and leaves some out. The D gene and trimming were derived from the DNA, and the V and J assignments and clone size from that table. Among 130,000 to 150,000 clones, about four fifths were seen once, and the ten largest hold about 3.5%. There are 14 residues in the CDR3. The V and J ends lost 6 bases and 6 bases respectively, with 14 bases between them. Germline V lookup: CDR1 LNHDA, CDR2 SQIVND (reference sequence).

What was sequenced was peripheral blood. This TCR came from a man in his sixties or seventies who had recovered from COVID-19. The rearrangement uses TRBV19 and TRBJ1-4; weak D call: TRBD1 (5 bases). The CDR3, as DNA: TGTGCCAGTAGATGGGGGGATGAGGATGAAAAACTGTTTTTT. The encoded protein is CASRWGDEDEKLFF. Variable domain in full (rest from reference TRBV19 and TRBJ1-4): DGGITQSPKYLFRKEGQNVTLSCEQNLNHDAMYWYRQDPGQGLRLIYYSQIVNDFQKGDIAEGYSVSREKKESFPLTVTSAQKNPTAFYLCASRWGDEDEKLFFGSGTQLSVL.